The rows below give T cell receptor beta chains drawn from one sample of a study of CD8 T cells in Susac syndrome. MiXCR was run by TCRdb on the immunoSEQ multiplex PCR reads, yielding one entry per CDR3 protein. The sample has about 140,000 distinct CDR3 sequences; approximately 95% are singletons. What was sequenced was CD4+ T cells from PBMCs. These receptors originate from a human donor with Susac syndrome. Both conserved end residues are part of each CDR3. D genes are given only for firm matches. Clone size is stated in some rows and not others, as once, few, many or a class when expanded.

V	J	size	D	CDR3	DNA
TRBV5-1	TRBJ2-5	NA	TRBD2	CASSGLAGQETQYF	TGCGCCAGCAGTGGCCTAGCGGGACAAGAGACCCAGTACTTC
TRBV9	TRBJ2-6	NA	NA	CASSPSRARGANVLTF	TGTGCCAGCAGCCCTAGTAGGGCGAGAGGGGCCAACGTCCTGACTTTC
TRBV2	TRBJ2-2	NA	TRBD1	CASQGQGNTGELFF	TGTGCCAGCCAGGGACAGGGTAACACCGGGGAGCTGTTTTTT
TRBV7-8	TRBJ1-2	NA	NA	CASSHWDNVGYTF	TGTGCCAGCAGCCATTGGGACAATGTTGGCTACACCTTC
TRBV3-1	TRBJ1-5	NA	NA	CASSNRNQPQHF	TGTGCCAGCAGCAACAGGAATCAGCCCCAGCATTTT
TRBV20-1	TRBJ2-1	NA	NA	CSASPQEPRSYNEQFF	TGCAGTGCTAGTCCGCAGGAGCCTCGCTCCTACAATGAGCAGTTCTTC
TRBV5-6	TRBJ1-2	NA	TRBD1	CASSRDRADYGYTF	TGTGCCAGCAGCCGGGACAGGGCGGACTATGGCTACACCTTC
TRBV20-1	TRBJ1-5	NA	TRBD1	CSARGQGLWPQHF	TGCAGTGCTAGAGGACAGGGGTTGTGGCCCCAGCATTTT
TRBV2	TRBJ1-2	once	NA	CATGGVGNYGYTF	TGTGCTACCGGGGGGGTGGGGAACTATGGCTACACCTTC
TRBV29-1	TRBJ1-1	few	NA	CSVGRTSDTEAFF	TGCAGCGTTGGGAGGACATCGGACACTGAAGCTTTCTTT
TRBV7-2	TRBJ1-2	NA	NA	CASSFGGRYGYTF	TGTGCCAGCAGCTTCGGGGGCCGCTATGGCTACACCTTC
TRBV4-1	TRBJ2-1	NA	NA	CASSQGDFSSYNEQFF	TGCGCCAGCAGCCAGGGGGACTTCAGCTCCTACAATGAGCAGTTCTTC
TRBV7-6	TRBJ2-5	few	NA	CASSLGGRQQETQYF	TGTGCTAGCAGCTTAGGTGGGAGGCAACAAGAGACCCAGTACTTC
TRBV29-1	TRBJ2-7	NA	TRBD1	CSVERQGPREQYF	TGCAGCGTTGAGCGACAGGGGCCGAGGGAGCAGTACTTC
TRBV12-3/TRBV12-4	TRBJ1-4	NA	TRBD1	CASSRTGGNEKLFF	TGTGCCAGCAGCCGGACAGGAGGGAATGAAAAACTGTTTTTT
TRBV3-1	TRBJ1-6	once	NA	CASRPGASANSPLHF	TGTGCCAGCAGACCCGGGGCTTCGGCGAATTCACCCCTCCACTTT
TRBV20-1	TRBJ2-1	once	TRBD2	CSARLRLAGFLKEQFF	TGCAGTGCTAGACTACGACTAGCGGGCTTCCTGAAGGAGCAGTTCTTC
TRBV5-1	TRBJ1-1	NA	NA	CASSFSADKTEAFF	TGCGCCAGCAGCTTTTCCGCGGACAAGACTGAAGCTTTCTTT
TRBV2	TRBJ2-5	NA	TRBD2	CASSEGTSANQETQYF	TGTGCCAGCAGTGAAGGGACTAGCGCGAACCAAGAGACCCAGTACTTC
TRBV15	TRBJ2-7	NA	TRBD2	CATSSGLAGVREQYF	TGTGCCACCAGCAGTGGACTAGCGGGAGTCCGCGAGCAGTACTTC
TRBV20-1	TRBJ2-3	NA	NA	CSLWGAGTDTQYF	TGCAGTCTCTGGGGGGCGGGCACAGATACGCAGTATTTT
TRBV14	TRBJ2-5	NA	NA	CASSHILQETQYF	TGTGCCAGCAGCCACATACTCCAAGAGACCCAGTACTTC
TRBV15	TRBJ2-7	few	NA	CATSSSERDSLYEQYF	TGTGCCACCAGCAGTTCAGAGCGGGACAGTCTCTACGAGCAGTACTTC
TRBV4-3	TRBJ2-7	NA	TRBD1	CASSSLTGTVSF	TGCGCCAGCAGTTCTTTAACCGGGACAGTTTCCTTC
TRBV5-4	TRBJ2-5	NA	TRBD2	CASSLTSGSIETQYF	TGTGCCAGCAGCTTGACTAGCGGGAGTATAGAGACCCAGTACTTC
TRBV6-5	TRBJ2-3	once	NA	CASSYGAQYSTDTQYF	TGTGCCAGCAGTTATGGCGCTCAATATAGCACAGATACGCAGTATTTT
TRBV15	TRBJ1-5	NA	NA	CATSTNSNQPQHF	TGTGCCACCAGTACGAATAGCAATCAGCCCCAGCATTTT
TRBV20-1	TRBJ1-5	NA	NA	CSASRGGGNQPQHF	TGCAGTGCGAGCAGGGGAGGCGGCAATCAGCCCCAGCATTTT
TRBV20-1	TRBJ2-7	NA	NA	CSALPWSQSYEQYF	TGCAGTGCCCTTCCCTGGAGCCAGTCCTACGAGCAGTACTTC
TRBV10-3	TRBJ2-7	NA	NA	CAINGDGSSYEQYF	TGTGCCATCAACGGGGACGGATCCTCCTACGAGCAGTACTTC
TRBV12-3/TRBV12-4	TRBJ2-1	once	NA	CASSLGLAEQEEQFF	TGTGCCAGCAGTTTAGGACTGGCCGAACAAGAGGAGCAGTTCTTC
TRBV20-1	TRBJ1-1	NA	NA	CSAREGAYTEAFF	TGCAGTGCTAGAGAGGGGGCCTACACTGAAGCTTTCTTT
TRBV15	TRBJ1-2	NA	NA	CATSRDSGYGYTF	TGTGCCACCAGCAGAGATTCAGGTTATGGCTACACCTTC
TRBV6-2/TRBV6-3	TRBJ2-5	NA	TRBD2	CASTTQTSGRRWQETQYF	TGTGCCAGCACCACGCAGACTAGCGGGAGGAGATGGCAAGAGACCCAGTACTTC
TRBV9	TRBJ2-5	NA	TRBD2	CASSGGTSGGETQYF	TGTGCCAGCAGCGGAGGGACTAGCGGGGGAGAGACCCAGTACTTC
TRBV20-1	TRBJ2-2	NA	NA	CSARSRAGHGELFF	TGCAGTGCTAGATCTAGGGCAGGGCACGGGGAGCTGTTTTTT
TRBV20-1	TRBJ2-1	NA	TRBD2	CSARAGGLNEQFF	TGCAGTGCTCGGGCGGGGGGCTTAAATGAGCAGTTCTTC
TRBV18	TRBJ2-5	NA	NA	CASSPARRETQYF	TGTGCCAGCTCACCAGCACGGCGAGAGACCCAGTACTTC
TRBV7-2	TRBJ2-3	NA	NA	CASSVRTVTDTQYF	TGTGCCAGCAGCGTCAGGACAGTCACAGATACGCAGTATTTT